These 30 T cell receptor beta chains originate from one sample sequenced in a study of cytomegalovirus exposure and HLA in healthy donors. PCR involved 60 Vbeta and 13 Jbeta primers. Profiling relied on immunoSEQ multiplex PCR, and the TCRdb table lists in-frame clones only, not all of them. The sample yields 35,000 to 55,000 clones, 60% to 85% seen once. Sequencing was carried out using PBMCs. Every receptor here comes from a man younger than 45 in good health and CMV-seronegative.

V usage is TRBV10-1 and J usage is TRBJ2-2; 10 positions agree with TRBD2. CDR1 is WNHNN and CDR2 is SYGVQD in the germline V gene (reference sequence). J was trimmed by 7 bases and V by 6 bases; bases with no gene match: 11. The CDR3 is 16 amino acids. The CDR3 nucleotides are TGCGCCAGCAGGGGGGGAGCGGGAGGGGATGGCGGGGAGCTGTTTTTT. As protein: CASRGGAGGDGGELFF.

There are a few counts of this clone. The rearrangement links TRBV14 to TRBJ1-2; D gene unclear. V was pared by 5 bases and J by 0 bases, with 4 bases between. This CDR3 region has 12 residues. Per germline, CDR1 SGHDN and CDR2 FVKESK. The DNA of the CDR3 is TGTGCCAGCAGCTTCACTAACTATGGCTACACCTTC. Amino acid sequence: CASSFTNYGYTF.

The gene calls are TRBV7-8 and TRBJ2-7; 14 bases are shared with TRBD2. Germline V gene sequence: CDR1 SGHVS, CDR2 FQNEAQ. The CDR3 loop spans 15 amino acids. With V trimmed by 4 bases and J by 7 bases, 6 bases remained unmatched. CDR3 sequence (DNA): TGTGCCAGCAGCTACGGGACTAGCGGGAGTCGGGAGCAGTACTTC. As protein: CASSYGTSGSREQYF.

This chain links TRBV7-2 with TRBJ1-3; tentative D call: TRBD1 (5 bases). V shed 5 bases and J shed 0 bases, with 11 bases lying between them. CDR3 length: 15 residues. CDR1 and CDR2 from the germline V gene are SGHTA and FQGNSA. The CDR3 DNA is TGTGCCAGCAGCCCCGCGGGACCCTCTGGAAACACCATATATTTT. It encodes CASSPAGPSGNTIYF.

This clone was seen a handful of times. V gene TRBV30 combines with J gene TRBJ1-2, with no clear D. From germline, CDR1 is GTSNPN and CDR2 SVGIG (reference sequence). This CDR3 spans 13 amino acids. The V end was cut by 8 bases, the J end by 5 bases, with 18 bases between. The CDR3 DNA reads TGTGCCGCCGTGGGTTTAGCTTTTTATGGCTACACCTTC. This translates into CAAVGLAFYGYTF. The full variable domain, its missing parts supplied by reference TRBV30 and TRBJ1-2, is SQTIHQWPATLVQPVGSPLSLECTVEGTSNPNLYWYRQAAGRGLQLLFYSVGIGQISSEVPQNLSASRPQDRQFILSSKKLLLSDSGFYLCAAVGLAFYGYTFGSGTRLTVV.

The genes are TRBV19 and TRBJ1-5; D might be TRBD1 (6 bases). The CDR3 consists of 13 residues. CDR1 and CDR2 (germline): LNHDA, SQIVND (reference sequence). V lost 6 bases and J 5 bases, leaving 11 bases between the germline ends. CDR3: CASRMTGHQPQHF. The CDR3 bases are TGTGCCAGTAGAATGACAGGCCATCAGCCCCAGCATTTT.

This rearrangement joins TRBV7-2 to TRBJ1-3; tentatively, D is TRBD1 (5 bases). The CDR3 is 15 residues long. From germline, CDR1 is SGHTA and CDR2 FQGNSA. With 3 bases removed from V and 7 bases from J, the gap between germline ends came to 16 bases. The CDR3 loop reads CASSLGGSGRNTIYF. The DNA of the CDR3 is TGTGCCAGCAGCTTGGGGGGATCGGGGCGGAACACCATATATTTT.

The chain joins TRBV6-6 to TRBJ2-7; TRBD1 agrees at 7 bases. Germline lookup yields CDR1 MNHNY and CDR2 SVGAGI (reference sequence). The CDR3 consists of 13 residues. V gave up 6 bases and J gave up 2 bases; unmatched junction bases: 4. The CDR3 reads CASRYRGTYEQYF. The CDR3 nucleotides are TGTGCCAGCAGATACAGGGGAACCTACGAGCAGTACTTC.

V usage is TRBV5-4 and J usage is TRBJ2-1; 9 bases fit TRBD1. The CDR3 consists of 15 residues. V lost 5 bases to trimming and J lost 8 bases; unmatched junction nucleotides: 11. Per the germline V gene, CDR1 is SGHNT and CDR2 is YYREEE (reference sequence). CDR3 nucleotide sequence: TGTGCCAGCAGTCACCGGGACAGGGCCTCAGATGAGCAGTTCTTC. It codes for CASSHRDRASDEQFF.

The chain employs TRBV9 and TRBJ1-1, with a tentative D call TRBD1 (5 bases). This CDR3 is 14 amino acids long. Looked up from germline, CDR1 is SGDLS and CDR2 is YYNGEE. The V and J ends lost 4 bases and 4 bases respectively, with 14 bases between them. In DNA form, the CDR3 reads TGTGCCAGCAGCTGGGGGGGGTTTGGCACTGAAGCTTTCTTT. Protein sequence: CASSWGGFGTEAFF.

There are a few counts of this clone. V gene TRBV6-5 combines with J gene TRBJ2-5, with 8 bases that match TRBD2. CDR1 is MNHEY, CDR2 SVGAGI, per germline. V shed 5 bases, J shed 5 bases, and the junction held 7 bases outside the gene matches. This CDR3 has 14 residues. The chain's CDR3 is CASSTAGGWETQYF. The CDR3, as DNA: TGTGCCAGCAGTACGGCGGGAGGTTGGGAGACCCAGTACTTC.

The chain employs TRBV6-5 and TRBJ2-3; maybe TRBD2 (5 bases). Germline V gene sequence: CDR1 MNHEY, CDR2 SVGAGI. This CDR3 has 14 residues. V was pared by 5 bases and J by 3 bases, with 12 bases between. DNA of the CDR3: TGTGCCAGCAGTCCCAGCGGAGCAACAGATACGCAGTATTTT. This translates into CASSPSGATDTQYF.

The genes are TRBV7-9 and TRBJ2-7; 10 bases agree with TRBD2. Germline-derived CDR1 and CDR2 are SEHNR and FQNEAQ (reference sequence). CDR3 length: 15 amino acids. Trimming cost V 1 base and J 5 bases; bases outside gene matches: 5. CDR3 DNA sequence: TGTGCCAGCAGCTTAGTGCTAGCGGGAGTTCACGAGCAGTACTTC. Protein: CASSLVLAGVHEQYF.

This chain links TRBV28 with TRBJ2-1; D unresolved. This CDR3 has 17 amino acids. Trimming left V 1 base short and J 0 bases short, with 13 bases between. The germline gives CDR1 MDHEN, CDR2 SYDVKM. The CDR3 region is CASSLSSTGSSYNEQFF. The CDR3 coding sequence is TGTGCCAGCAGTTTATCTTCGACGGGTAGCTCCTACAATGAGCAGTTCTTC.

This chain uses TRBV18 with TRBJ1-3, with a possible D match to TRBD1 (5 bases). Germline V lookup: CDR1 KGHSH, CDR2 LQKENI. This CDR3 comprises 14 residues. With 2 bases removed from V and 4 bases from J, the gap between germline ends came to 9 bases. This CDR3 is CASSPGATGNTIYF. The CDR3 DNA reads TGTGCCAGCTCACCAGGGGCTACCGGAAACACCATATATTTT.

A few counts support this clone. The V and J genes are TRBV29-1 and TRBJ2-5; TRBD1 agrees at 7 bases. The germline V gene encodes CDR1 SQVTM and CDR2 ANQGSEA. The CDR3 is made up of 12 amino acids. J lost 4 bases, V lost 5 bases, and 4 bases had no gene match. The chain's CDR3 is CSVRRQGETQYF. The DNA for the CDR3 is TGCAGCGTTCGCCGACAGGGAGAGACCCAGTACTTC.

V is TRBV4-3 and J is TRBJ1-1; D not resolved. The CDR3 consists of 16 residues. V was clipped by 0 bases and J by 1 base, with 12 bases between them. Germline CDR1 LGHNA, CDR2 YSLEER. Here the CDR3 DNA reads TGCGCCAGCAGCCAAGATTCTATACCGGGGAACACTGAAGCTTTCTTT. Its translation: CASSQDSIPGNTEAFF.

The rearrangement links TRBV5-6 to TRBJ1-3; TRBD1 is a possible D gene (6 bases). V was clipped by 5 bases and J by 1 base, with 10 bases between them. The germline gives CDR1 SGHDT, CDR2 YYEEEE. This CDR3 is built from 14 residues. The chain's CDR3 is CASRFTGSGNTIYF. The CDR3 DNA is TGTGCCAGCAGATTCACAGGGTCTGGAAACACCATATATTTT.

The gene calls are TRBV2 and TRBJ2-7; maybe TRBD1 (6 bases). The CDR3 contains 13 residues. V was trimmed by 8 bases and J by 2 bases, leaving 13 bases between them. The V gene's germline CDR1 is SNHLY and CDR2 FYNNEI. Here the CDR3 reads CASGAGVPYEQYF. The CDR3 DNA follows: TGTGCCAGCGGGGCAGGGGTACCCTACGAGCAGTACTTC.

The genes are TRBV23-1 and TRBJ2-1; TRBD2 is a possible D gene (7 bases). TRBV23-1 is classed as an ORF, of uncertain function. The CDR3 spans 15 residues. The V end was cut by 0 bases, the J end by 6 bases, with 12 bases between. The CDR3: CASSQSRGGGNEQFF. As DNA, the CDR3 is TGCGCCAGCAGTCAATCTAGGGGAGGGGGCAATGAGCAGTTCTTC.

The sample holds a few counts of this clone. V gene TRBV18 combines with J gene TRBJ2-5, with 10 bases identical to TRBD2. The CDR3 loop spans 17 amino acids. The V and J ends lost 0 bases and 3 bases, in that order; junction bases with no gene match: 7. Germline V gene lookup returns CDR1 KGHSH and CDR2 LQKENI. In DNA, the CDR3 is TGTGCCAGCTCACCACCCCGGCTAGCGGGAGTGAAAGAGACCCAGTACTTC. Translated, it gives CASSPPRLAGVKETQYF.

A few counts support this clone. The chain links TRBV19 to TRBJ2-3; TRBD2 matches 9 bases. V gave up 6 bases and J gave up 2 bases; unmatched junction bases: 12. The CDR3 has 17 residues. Germline assignment: CDR1 LNHDA and CDR2 SQIVND (reference sequence). This CDR3 is CASRLSAGGPNTDTQYF. Written as DNA, the CDR3 is TGTGCCAGTAGGCTGTCAGCGGGAGGTCCCAACACAGATACGCAGTATTTT.

The chain is built from TRBV9 and TRBJ2-5, with TRBD1 matching over 7 bases. Judging by the DNA end, TRBJ2-7 fits better; the J call may be wrong. The CDR3 has 14 residues. Germline CDR1 SGDLS, CDR2 YYNGEE. CDR3 bases: TGTGCCAGCAGCGCCAGCGGACAGGCTCGCGAGCAGTACTTC. Protein product: CASSASGQAREQYF.

This chain uses TRBV28 with TRBJ2-7; possible D gene TRBD2, 7 bases. Germline V gene data show CDR1 as MDHEN and CDR2 as SYDVKM. Deletions cut 2 bases from V and 5 bases from J, with 16 bases between. The CDR3 runs to 15 residues. CDR3 protein: CASSLTPGGGHEQYF. The CDR3 bases are TGTGCCAGCAGTTTAACCCCTGGGGGGGGGCACGAGCAGTACTTC.

This chain links TRBV15 with TRBJ2-7; 12 bases line up with TRBD1. CDR3 length: 17 amino acids. The V gene end was trimmed by 4 bases and the J gene end by 3 bases; junction bases not matched to a gene: 10. CDR1 LNHNV and CDR2 YYDKDF come from the germline V gene (reference sequence). The CDR3 spells CATSTRDRGLSIYEQYF. The CDR3, as DNA: TGTGCCACCAGCACCCGGGACAGGGGGCTATCGATCTACGAGCAGTACTTC. The full variable domain, its missing parts supplied by reference TRBV15 and TRBJ2-7, is DAMVIQNPRYQVTQFGKPVTLSCSQTLNHNVMYWYQQKSSQAPKLLFHYYDKDFNNEADTPDNFQSRRPNTSFCFLDIRSPGLGDTAMYLCATSTRDRGLSIYEQYFGPGTRLTVT.

This chain uses TRBV7-2 with TRBJ2-5; TRBD1 might be the D (5 bases). V lost 3 bases and J 11 bases, leaving 16 bases between the germline ends. The CDR3 sequence is 13 residues long. CDR1 and CDR2 (germline): SGHTA, FQGNSA. CDR3 amino acids: CASSFTIGVEQYF. The CDR3 DNA reads TGTGCCAGCAGCTTCACGATAGGGGTAGAGCAGTACTTC.

The chain carries TRBV14 and TRBJ2-1; TRBD1 aligns across 8 bases. Germline loops: CDR1 SGHDN, CDR2 FVKESK. J lost 0 bases, V lost 5 bases, and 9 bases had no gene match. CDR3 length: 17 residues. In DNA form, the CDR3 reads TGTGCCAGCAGCACCGGACAGGGCCGTGGCTCCTACAATGAGCAGTTCTTC. Translated, it gives CASSTGQGRGSYNEQFF.

This clone has just a few counts. CDR3 residues: CASSLDGRIGYEQYF. DNA for the CDR3: TGCGCCAGCAGTCTGGACGGGAGGATTGGCTACGAGCAGTACTTC. The chain joins TRBV5-1 to TRBJ2-7; 7 nucleotides agree with TRBD2. The germline V gene has CDR1 SGHRS and CDR2 YFSETQ. The CDR3 length is 15 residues. V was pared by 5 bases and J by 3 bases, with 11 bases of the junction left unmatched.

The sample holds a few counts of this clone. V gene TRBV5-1 combines with J gene TRBJ2-7, with 7 bases matching TRBD2. Germline loops: CDR1 SGHRS, CDR2 YFSETQ. The CDR3 consists of 14 residues. After removal of 0 bases from V and 6 bases from J, the junction contained 6 bases not matched to a gene. This CDR3 is CASSLVAGVIEQYF. In DNA, the CDR3 is TGCGCCAGCAGCTTGGTGGCGGGAGTTATCGAGCAGTACTTC.

The genes are TRBV7-4 and TRBJ2-3, with 15 nucleotides matching TRBD2. V was clipped by 4 bases and J by 6 bases; unmatched bases: 5. Germline values: CDR1 SGHVT, CDR2 SQSDAQ. This CDR3 region has 16 residues. The CDR3 sequence: CASSWTSGRAIDTQYF. DNA of the CDR3: TGTGCCAGCAGCTGGACTAGCGGGAGGGCCATCGATACGCAGTATTTT.